What follows are 21 T cell receptor beta chains derived from one specimen sequenced in a study of Ad26.COV2.S vaccination and SARS-CoV-2 variants. Repertoires were generated with immunoSEQ multiplex PCR, while TCRdb's copy carries only in-frame clones and drops some. The sample yields 300,000 to 450,000 clones, around 90% seen once. Material: peripheral blood, obtained after recovery from COVID-19. The receptors were gathered from a human donor who had recovered from COVID-19.

The V gene is TRBV9, the J gene TRBJ1-3, with D uncertain. With 4 bases removed from V and 2 bases from J, the gap between germline ends came to 10 bases. The CDR3 has 14 amino acids. The germline gives CDR1 SGDLS, CDR2 YYNGEE. The CDR3 loop is CASSLGKAGNTIYF. In DNA form, the CDR3 reads TGTGCCAGCAGCTTAGGGAAGGCTGGAAACACCATATATTTT.

This chain uses TRBV2 with TRBJ2-7, with D unresolved. The V end was cut by 7 bases, the J end by 3 bases, with 7 bases between. This CDR3 comprises 11 residues. Germline lookup yields CDR1 SNHLY and CDR2 FYNNEI. The CDR3 loop reads CASMGSYEQYF. CDR3 coding DNA: TGTGCCAGCATGGGCAGCTACGAGCAGTACTTC.

The CDR3 nucleotides are TGTGCCAGCAGTTACGACGCCAGGGTGGCCTACGAGCAGTACTTC. Translating it yields CASSYDARVAYEQYF. The chain joins TRBV6-2 or TRBV6-3 to TRBJ2-7; maybe TRBD1 (5 bases). This CDR3 contains 15 residues. With 2 bases removed from V and 2 bases from J, the gap between germline ends came to 13 bases. Germline loops: CDR1 MNHEY, CDR2 SVGEGT.

This rearrangement joins TRBV3-1 (or the pseudogene TRBV3-2) to TRBJ1-5; D ambiguous. From germline, CDR1 is LGHDT and CDR2 YNNKEL (reference sequence). The germline V and J ends were trimmed by 3 bases and 2 bases, with 8 bases remaining between them. The CDR3 length is 14 residues. CDR3 coding DNA: TGTGCCAGCAGCCAGGGAAATGGCAATCAGCCCCAGCATTTT. It codes for CASSQGNGNQPQHF.

This clone has a single count. The chain joins TRBV29-1 to TRBJ2-1, with D perhaps matching TRBD1 (5 bases). Trimming took 6 bases from V and 8 from J, leaving 14 bases between them. Germline V lookup: CDR1 SQVTM, CDR2 ANQGSEA. The CDR3 sequence is 12 residues long. CDR3 bases: TGCAGCGTCCGTGTGGGGCCCCATGAGCAGTTCTTC. Translated: CSVRVGPHEQFF.

V is TRBV6-5 and J is TRBJ2-7; 8 bases fit TRBD1. Germline CDR1 and CDR2: MNHEY and SVGAGI. There are 14 residues in the CDR3. After removal of 5 bases from V and 5 bases from J, the junction contained 8 bases not matched to a gene. The CDR3 is CASSKQGGRDEQYF. The CDR3 DNA reads TGTGCCAGCAGTAAACAGGGGGGCCGCGACGAGCAGTACTTC.

The chain joins TRBV2 to TRBJ1-3, with 9 bases fitting TRBD1. J gave up 2 bases and V 6 bases, and 5 bases lay outside the gene matches. The CDR3 has 15 amino acids. Germline CDR1 reads SNHLY; CDR2 reads FYNNEI. The CDR3 region is CASRGQGLAGNTIYF. The CDR3 nucleotides are TGTGCCAGCAGGGGACAGGGTTTGGCTGGAAACACCATATATTTT. The variable domain in full, completed from reference TRBV2 and TRBJ1-3, reads EPEVTQTPSHQVTQMGQEVILRCVPISNHLYFYWYRQILGQKVEFLVSFYNNEISEKSEIFDDQFSVERPDGSNFTLKIRSTKLEDSAMYFCASRGQGLAGNTIYFGEGSWLTVV.

The chain couples TRBV5-1 to TRBJ2-7; the match to TRBD2 covers 10 bases. CDR1 SGHRS and CDR2 YFSETQ come from the germline V gene. The CDR3 is 16 amino acids. The junction had 9 bases not matched to a gene; V was cut back by 5 bases and J by 1 base. The CDR3 nucleotides read TGCGCCAGCAGTCCAATCGGACTAGCGGCATCCTACGAGCAGTACTTC. Its translation: CASSPIGLAASYEQYF. The variable domain in full, with the rest retrieved from reference TRBV5-1 and TRBJ2-7, is KAGVTQTPRYLIKTRGQQVTLSCSPISGHRSVSWYQQTPGQGLQFLFEYFSETQRNKGNFPGRFSGRQFSNSRSEMNVSTLELGDSALYLCASSPIGLAASYEQYFGPGTRLTVT.

The V and J genes are TRBV18 and TRBJ2-3, with 8 bases that match TRBD1. Germline V gene sequence: CDR1 KGHSH, CDR2 LQKENI. This CDR3 is built from 15 residues. The V segment lost 0 bases and the J segment 4 bases; nucleotides outside the gene matches: 3. CDR3 DNA: TGTGCCAGCTCACCACCGGACAGGGCCCCAGATACGCAGTATTTT. Translated, it gives CASSPPDRAPDTQYF.

This clone was seen just once. V usage is TRBV4-1 and J usage is TRBJ2-3, with TRBD2 identical over 9 bases. This CDR3 comprises 17 residues. The ends lost 2 bases at V and 4 bases at J; junction bases unmatched: 10. From germline, CDR1 is MGHRA and CDR2 YSYEKL. The CDR3 region is CASSQPQTSGGADTQYF. The CDR3 DNA follows: TGCGCCAGCAGCCAACCTCAGACTAGCGGAGGAGCAGATACGCAGTATTTT.

The chain recombines TRBV6-5 with TRBJ1-1, with D perhaps TRBD1 (6 bases). CDR3 size: 15 residues. The germline CDR1 and CDR2 sequences are MNHEY and SVGAGI. V lost 7 bases to trimming and J lost 7 bases, with 22 bases between them. The CDR3 coding sequence is TGTGCCAGCACCCCCTTAGGGGGAGGGAAGATTGAAGCTTTCTTT. Its protein product is CASTPLGGGKIEAFF.

The chain joins TRBV2 to TRBJ2-2; no firm D call. Germline V CDR1 and CDR2: SNHLY, FYNNEI. The CDR3 runs to 14 residues. Trimming removed 6 bases at V and 4 bases at J, with 12 bases between. CDR3 protein: CASRAVLSTGELFF. The CDR3 DNA reads as TGTGCCAGCAGGGCCGTTTTAAGCACCGGGGAGCTGTTTTTT.

The gene calls are TRBV18 and TRBJ2-5; D tentatively reads TRBD1 or TRBD2 (5 bases each). V gave up 3 bases and J gave up 5 bases, with 16 bases separating them. The germline V gene encodes CDR1 KGHSH and CDR2 LQKENI. CDR3 size: 15 residues. The CDR3 DNA is TGTGCCAGCTCACCCCGGGACCCCCTATTGGAGACCCAGTACTTC. Translation gives CASSPRDPLLETQYF.

A word on this clone: Because the CDR3's place on the DNA is in doubt, the DNA is left out and the CDR3 is given as listed by TCRdb. This chain uses TRBV9 with TRBJ2-1. Germline assignment: CDR1 SGDLS and CDR2 YYNGEE. Inclusive of both ends, the CDR3 amounts to 12 amino acids. The CDR3 sequence: CASSVAPGTLFF.

This chain links TRBV2 with TRBJ1-1; D gene unclear. Trimming cost V 0 bases and J 1 base, with 12 bases left between them. The germline CDR1 and CDR2 sequences are SNHLY and FYNNEI. This CDR3 has 16 amino acids. The CDR3 DNA is TGTGCCAGCAGTGAAGCCTTGGTCGGACGGAACACTGAAGCTTTCTTT. Translation: CASSEALVGRNTEAFF. The whole variable domain, filled in from reference TRBV2 and TRBJ1-1, reads EPEVTQTPSHQVTQMGQEVILRCVPISNHLYFYWYRQILGQKVEFLVSFYNNEISEKSEIFDDQFSVERPDGSNFTLKIRSTKLEDSAMYFCASSEALVGRNTEAFFGQGTRLTVV.

The chain joins TRBV18 to TRBJ1-2, with 11 bases identical to TRBD1. This CDR3 comprises 16 residues. CDR1 KGHSH and CDR2 LQKENI come from the germline V gene. After removal of 2 bases from V and 3 bases from J, the junction contained 5 bases not matched to a gene. For the CDR3, the DNA is TGTGCCAGCTCACCATCGGGACAGGGGGACCACTATGGCTACACCTTC. Translation: CASSPSGQGDHYGYTF.

This clone was found once. The V and J genes are TRBV11-2 and TRBJ1-4; D is ambiguous. V was cut by 6 bases and J by 8 bases, with 19 bases left in between. This CDR3 is built from 15 residues. Germline V gene data show CDR1 as SGHAT and CDR2 as FQNNGV. The CDR3 reads CASRSAAPKQEKLFF. CDR3 DNA sequence: TGTGCCAGCAGATCAGCGGCCCCCAAGCAAGAAAAACTGTTTTTT.

The rearrangement joins TRBV27 to TRBJ2-7; D might be TRBD1 or TRBD2, each matching 6 bases. CDR1 and CDR2 (germline): MNHEY, SMNVEV (reference sequence). The CDR3 covers 14 residues. V was shortened by 2 bases and J by 4 bases, with 12 bases between the two germline ends. DNA of the CDR3: TGTGCCAGCAGTTTAGGGCAGGGGAGGTACGAGCAGTACTTC. Translating gives CASSLGQGRYEQYF.

The rearrangement joins TRBV9 to TRBJ1-5; 10 positions agree with TRBD1. This CDR3 has 16 residues. V dropped 3 bases and J dropped 3; count of bases not matched to a gene: 6. Germline V gene sequence: CDR1 SGDLS, CDR2 YYNGEE. The CDR3 sequence: CASSGPGQGSNQPQHF. The CDR3 region has the DNA TGTGCCAGCAGCGGGCCGGGACAGGGGTCCAATCAGCCCCAGCATTTT.

This clone was seen a single time. V gene TRBV7-6 combines with J gene TRBJ2-2; 9 bases are a match to TRBD2. The CDR3 is 20 residues long. Per germline, CDR1 SGHVS and CDR2 FNYEAQ. Trimming took 4 bases from V and 4 from J; bases not matched to a gene: 19. The CDR3 DNA follows: TGTGCCAGCAGCTCCCCAAGGGAGCGGGGGGTCCCTACGGGCACCGGGGAGCTGTTTTTT. Its translation is CASSSPRERGVPTGTGELFF.

The chain joins TRBV29-1 to TRBJ1-2; 7 bases map to TRBD1. This CDR3 contains 13 residues. Unmatched junction bases numbered 4, after V lost 6 bases and J lost 0 bases. CDR1 and CDR2 (germline): SQVTM, ANQGSEA. Here the CDR3 reads CSVDQGANYGYTF. DNA of the CDR3: TGCAGCGTCGATCAGGGGGCTAACTATGGCTACACCTTC.